This passage covers 3 T cell receptor beta chains from one sample sequenced in a study of blood T cell repertoires in COVID-19. Sequenced by immunoSEQ multiplex PCR; TCRdb stores in-frame clones only, minus some. The repertoire includes some 19,000 clones, 86% of them detected once, and about 17% sits in the top ten. Material: peripheral blood. These receptor sequences come from a man between 65 and 85 years old with acute or convalescent COVID-19.

The chain couples TRBV13 to TRBJ2-4; the match to TRBD2 covers 11 bases. Germline values: CDR1 PRHDT, CDR2 FYEKMQ (reference sequence). After removal of 1 base from V and 11 bases from J, the junction contained 4 bases not matched to a gene. This CDR3 is 14 amino acids long. The CDR3, as DNA: TGTGCCAGCAGCTTAGAACTAGCGGGAGACGTTCAGTACTTC. Translating gives CASSLELAGDVQYF.

The chain recombines TRBV10-3 with TRBJ2-1; a weak D match, TRBD2 (6 bases). From germline, CDR1 is ENHRY and CDR2 SYGVKD. Trimming took off 4 bases at V and 4 bases at J, with 14 bases between the two ends. This CDR3 is 15 amino acids long. The chain's CDR3 is CAISGLGTDYNEQFF. CDR3 DNA sequence: TGTGCCATCAGTGGCCTCGGGACTGATTACAATGAGCAGTTCTTC.

This clone was detected only a few times. This chain connects TRBV4-2 to TRBJ2-1; D may be TRBD2 (6 bases). The CDR3 is 16 residues long. Trimming stripped 0 bases from V and 0 bases from J, with 9 bases between. From germline, CDR1 is LGHNA and CDR2 YNFKEQ. In DNA form, the CDR3 reads TGTGCCAGCAGCCAAGAGCCGGGAGTCTCCTACAATGAGCAGTTCTTC. Translation: CASSQEPGVSYNEQFF.